Detailed here is one TCR beta chain. Antigen unknown. The CDR3 totals 11 residues. Trimming cost V 10 bases and J 10 bases, with 16 bases left between them. Per the germline V gene, CDR1 is SNHLY and CDR2 is FYNNEI. This record comes from a study of beta chain features in type 1 diabetes. Notes on the study in general: It was possible that PCR favored shorter templates, equally so in patients and controls. Junctions at VDJ sites from type 1 diabetes patients had fewer insertions and more deletions.

All of the isolated RNA was reverse transcribed, so expressed TCRB transcripts were sequenced. Naive, central memory and regulatory T cell samples averaged roughly 3.6 million immunoSEQ reads each. The protocol was immunoSEQ multiplex PCR, while the TCRdb copy is restricted to in-frame clones and leaves out a portion. This table holds 300,000 to 400,000 clones, 10% to 15% found once. Specimen: naive CD4+ T cells from blood. The chain couples TRBV2 to TRBJ1-1; a possible D gene is TRBD1 (6 bases). The sequence came from a man aged 18 to 29 in good health. The CDR3 loop reads CAIGRGGVAFF. The CDR3 nucleotides read TGTGCCATAGGTCGAGGGGGAGTAGCTTTCTTT.